Presented here are 2 T cell receptor beta chains from one specimen sequenced in a study of shared clonotypes between healthy human individuals. TCRdb's copy holds only in-frame clones and misses some; the assay was immunoSEQ multiplex PCR. The sample lists about 1.9 million clones, around 93% occurring once. CD45RO-negative, CCR7-selected cells formed the naive CD8 fraction, which excluded terminally differentiated effector memory CD45RA+ cells. Sequences were obtained from naive CD8+ T cells from PBMCs. All receptors come from a young man in good health. Some clones in this sample may be carry-over from other donors' samples.

The V gene is TRBV27, the J gene TRBJ1-1, with TRBD1 as a possible D gene (5 bases). Looked up from germline, CDR1 is MNHEY and CDR2 is SMNVEV (reference sequence). V lost 7 bases and J lost 3, with 21 bases in between. This CDR3 contains 16 residues. CDR3 nucleotides: TGTGCCAGCACCCTTGGGGCCTCCGGGCGGGACACTGAAGCTTTCTTT. Residues: CASTLGASGRDTEAFF.

Here the CDR3 reads CASSLSVRGRVPPRRHEQYF. In DNA form, the CDR3 reads TGTGCCAGCAGTTTATCGGTGCGGGGGAGGGTCCCCCCAAGGCGCCACGAGCAGTACTTC. J is TRBJ2-7 and V is TRBV27, with 7 bases matching TRBD2. J gave up 5 bases and V 0 bases, and 22 bases lay outside the gene matches. Germline CDR1 and CDR2: MNHEY and SMNVEV (reference sequence). The CDR3 covers 20 residues.